The source of this T cell receptor beta chain is a study of shared clonotypes between healthy human individuals. This CDR3 contains 15 residues. CDR1 LGHNA and CDR2 YNFKEQ come from the germline V gene. Trimming took 0 bases from V and 5 from J, leaving 13 bases between them. In this sample, this clone turned up a few times. Antigen specificity is unknown. It was across several immunoSEQ plates that each subset's genomic DNA was evenly split. Profiling relied on immunoSEQ multiplex PCR, and the TCRdb table lists in-frame clones only, not all of them. The sample contains hundreds of thousands of clones, about four fifths of which appear only once. Whole-study findings and limits: There were few donors, and this limited the genetic and exposure-history diversity represented.

The chain carries TRBV4-2 and TRBJ1-2, with D possibly being TRBD1 (5 bases). This TCR derives from a woman aged 40 to 49 in good health. Some clones in this sample may be carry-over from other donors' samples. The source material was PBMCs. The CDR3 loop is CASSQDGGAAYGYTF. The DNA of the CDR3 is TGTGCCAGCAGCCAAGACGGCGGGGCCGCATATGGCTACACCTTC.